Described below is a single TCR beta chain sequence and its context. The antigen is unknown. The data derive from a study of chemoradiotherapy in HPV16-positive cancers. Trimming left V 4 bases short and J 0 bases short, with 6 bases between. The CDR3 runs to 13 residues. Germline values: CDR1 MGHDK, CDR2 SYGVNS. This table comes from immunoSEQ multiplex PCR, and its TCRdb copy is limited to in-frame clones, with some not included. The sample shows tens of thousands of clones, roughly nine tenths of them seen only once. Study-wide points: HPV-specific T cells were functionally defined from only two HPV16-positive patients.

The rearrangement links TRBV25-1 to TRBJ1-1, with unresolved D. The sequences come from blood, collected from a patient who underwent chemoradiotherapy. This TCR was sampled from a human donor with HPV-associated anogenital cancer. CDR3 nucleotide sequence: TGTGCCAGCAGTGTTCAGGTGAACACTGAAGCTTTCTTT. Translated: CASSVQVNTEAFF.